This TCR beta chain derives from a study of a mutant IDH1 vaccine in newly diagnosed glioma. CDR1 is MNHEY and CDR2 is SMNVEV in the germline V gene (reference sequence). This CDR3 contains 13 residues. J lost 2 bases, V lost 6 bases, and 1 base had no gene match. The time point is: baseline, week 1 (first vaccination visit). Treatment in this sample: pre-vaccination baseline after standard-of-care therapy. Generated by immunoSEQ multiplex PCR, the TCRdb table keeps only in-frame clones and is missing some. The sample lists some 100,000 clones, about 83% occurring once. This sequence was found in a woman between 50 and 59 years old with glioma. The chain links TRBV27 to TRBJ2-7; the match to TRBD2 covers 10 bases. This specimen consisted of PBMCs, obtained from a glioma patient treated with radiotherapy, temozolomide or both. The CDR3 DNA reads TGTGCCAGCAGCAGCGGGGGGGCCTACGAGCAGTACTTC. Protein product: CASSSGGAYEQYF.